These 31 T cell receptor beta chains originate from one sample sequenced in a study of blood T cell repertoires in COVID-19 (dated by TCRdb to 2020 to 2022). Library preparation used the immunoSEQ multiplex PCR assay. Not all clones reach the TCRdb copy of this immuneACCESS table, which keeps in-frame sequences only. Checked studies attribute under half of the gap to unresolved V genes and leave the rest unexplained. The sample table contains approximately 45,000 clones; only one count was recorded for 87% of them. About 4.7% of the sample rests with the top ten. Sequenced sample: peripheral blood. The source is a human donor in a cohort sampled during active COVID-19.

This clone was counted a single time. Here the CDR3 DNA reads TGTGCCAGCAGCGTAGAAGGGGCGGGGGAGACCCAGTACTTC. The encoded protein is CASSVEGAGETQYF. This chain joins TRBV9 and TRBJ2-5, with D possibly matching TRBD2 (6 bases). Germline V lookup: CDR1 SGDLS, CDR2 YYNGEE. V lost 0 bases and J lost 5, with 11 bases in between. The CDR3 totals 14 residues.

The rearrangement joins TRBV6-2 or TRBV6-3 to TRBJ2-7; 11 bases line up with TRBD1. CDR3 length equals 16 residues. Germline CDR1 and CDR2: MNHEY and SVGEGT. V trimming: 4 bases; J trimming: 4 bases; junction bases outside the gene matches: 9. The CDR3 spells CASSSLPGQGGYEQYF. CDR3 DNA sequence: TGTGCCAGCAGTTCCCTACCGGGACAGGGGGGTTACGAGCAGTACTTC.

The V and J genes are TRBV7-6 and TRBJ2-6; tentatively, D is TRBD1 (6 bases). The CDR3 contains 17 residues. The V end was cut by 5 bases, the J end by 2 bases, with 16 bases between. Germline CDR1 is SGHVS and CDR2 is FNYEAQ. The CDR3 coding sequence is TGTGCCAGCAGCCCCCTGCTGTGGGGGCCTGGGGCCAACGTCCTGACTTTC. Translated: CASSPLLWGPGANVLTF.

The V and J genes are TRBV7-2 and TRBJ2-7; maybe TRBD1 (5 bases). V lost 4 bases and J 3 bases, leaving 13 bases between the germline ends. Germline CDR1 is SGHTA and CDR2 is FQGNSA. The CDR3 totals 14 residues. The chain's CDR3 is CASSSSMQGYEQYF. The CDR3 nucleotides are TGTGCCAGCAGCTCCTCCATGCAGGGCTACGAGCAGTACTTC.

The sample holds one count of this clone. This chain links TRBV7-9 with TRBJ2-7; D perhaps matches TRBD2 (6 bases). The ends were cut back, 6 bases at V and 6 bases at J, with 18 bases in the middle. Germline-derived CDR1 and CDR2 are SEHNR and FQNEAQ (reference sequence). CDR3 length: 14 residues. CDR3 residues: CASRVGGEFSEQYF. CDR3 in DNA: TGTGCCAGCAGGGTGGGCGGGGAGTTCTCCGAGCAGTACTTC.

V is TRBV6-5 and J is TRBJ2-1; 10 nucleotides line up with TRBD1. Trimming cost V 6 bases and J 13 bases; bases outside gene matches: 6. Per germline, CDR1 MNHEY and CDR2 SVGAGI. The CDR3 spans 12 residues. The DNA for the CDR3 is TGTGCCAGCAGCCCCGGGACAGGGGTTCAGTTCTTC. Translated: CASSPGTGVQFF.

This chain uses TRBV15 with TRBJ2-1; 7 nucleotides line up with TRBD2. The CDR3 has 18 residues. The V segment lost 3 bases and the J segment 7 bases; nucleotides outside the gene matches: 18. The germline V gene encodes CDR1 LNHNV and CDR2 YYDKDF (reference sequence). CDR3 bases: TGTGCCACCAGCAGCCCTTCCTACGGCGGGAGAATTGTAAATGAGCAGTTCTTC. Its translation: CATSSPSYGGRIVNEQFF.

The chain joins TRBV12-3 or TRBV12-4 to TRBJ2-1; TRBD2 is a possible D gene (6 bases). CDR3 length: 13 residues. The ends were cut back, 3 bases at V and 6 bases at J, with 9 bases in the middle. The CDR3 is CASSLQEGNEQFF. The CDR3 nucleotides read TGTGCCAGCAGTTTGCAGGAGGGCAATGAGCAGTTCTTC.

The chain has TRBV4-3 and TRBJ1-2; D not resolved. The ends were cut back, 0 bases at V and 5 bases at J, with 10 bases in the middle. CDR1 and CDR2 (germline): LGHNA, YSLEER. The CDR3 has 14 residues. This CDR3 reads CASSQDLNSYGYTF. The CDR3 nucleotides are TGCGCCAGCAGCCAAGATCTGAACAGTTATGGCTACACCTTC.

The chain joins TRBV4-1 to TRBJ1-4; 9 bases are shared with TRBD1. V was clipped by 1 base and J by 8 bases; unmatched bases: 5. Germline V lookup: CDR1 MGHRA, CDR2 YSYEKL. The CDR3 is made up of 15 amino acids. The CDR3 DNA reads as TGCGCCAGCAGCCAAGTCGGGACAGGGCAGGAAAAACTGTTTTTT. It is translated as CASSQVGTGQEKLFF.

The chain uses TRBV6-1 and TRBJ1-3; 10 nucleotides line up with TRBD1. The trim removed 1 base at V and 1 base at J, leaving 1 base unmatched. CDR1 and CDR2 from the germline V gene are MNHNS and SASEGT. This CDR3 comprises 16 residues. Written as DNA, the CDR3 is TGTGCCAGCAGTGAAGTGGGACAGGGGTCTGGAAACACCATATATTTT. Its protein product is CASSEVGQGSGNTIYF.

This chain links TRBV24-1 with TRBJ2-3; 10 bases map to TRBD2. CDR3 length equals 16 residues. Germline V CDR1 and CDR2: KGHDR, SFDVKD. The junction had 7 bases not matched to a gene; V was cut back by 4 bases and J by 4 bases. The CDR3 bases are TGTGCCACCAGTGAAGGGGGGCTAGCGGGAGCAGATACGCAGTATTTT. Translation gives CATSEGGLAGADTQYF.

The chain employs TRBV28 and TRBJ1-4; TRBD1 might be the D (6 bases). The length of the CDR3 is 13 residues. Germline loops: CDR1 MDHEN, CDR2 SYDVKM. The V end was cut by 6 bases, the J end by 10 bases, with 15 bases between. Written as DNA, the CDR3 is TGTGCCAGCAGCTCGACAGGTGTTGGAAAACTGTTTTTT. It is translated as CASSSTGVGKLFF.

The V gene is TRBV3-1 (or the pseudogene TRBV3-2), the J gene TRBJ2-1, with D possibly being TRBD2 (5 bases). The germline V gene has CDR1 LGHDT and CDR2 YNNKEL (reference sequence). This CDR3 comprises 14 residues. Trimming left V 2 bases short and J 7 bases short, with 12 bases between. The CDR3 spells CASSQLPEGNEQFF. In nucleotides, the CDR3 is TGTGCCAGCAGCCAACTACCCGAGGGTAATGAGCAGTTCTTC.

This clone has just a few counts. The chain carries TRBV14 and TRBJ2-3, with D perhaps matching TRBD2 (6 bases). V was clipped by 1 base and J by 1 base, with 12 bases between them. This CDR3 has 16 residues. Germline V CDR1 and CDR2: SGHDN, FVKESK. The CDR3 protein is CASSQGWGLGTDTQYF. The CDR3 DNA reads as TGTGCCAGCAGCCAAGGTTGGGGACTTGGCACAGATACGCAGTATTTT.

The chain is built from TRBV9 and TRBJ2-1; 14 bases match TRBD2. The length of the CDR3 is 16 residues. Germline CDR1 and CDR2: SGDLS and YYNGEE. Losses at the gene ends were 4 bases for V and 9 bases for J; bases not matched to a gene: 9. CDR3: CASSPRLAGGESEQFF. CDR3 DNA sequence: TGTGCCAGCAGCCCCCGACTAGCGGGAGGGGAAAGTGAGCAGTTCTTC.

The rearrangement uses TRBV5-6 and TRBJ2-3, with 8 bases lining up with TRBD2. The CDR3 sequence is 15 residues long. Germline V gives CDR1 SGHDT, CDR2 YYEEEE. V was clipped by 6 bases and J by 2 bases; unmatched bases: 8. CDR3: CASTQAGGSTDTQYF. The CDR3 coding sequence is TGTGCCAGCACCCAGGCGGGAGGTTCCACAGATACGCAGTATTTT.

This chain connects TRBV5-1 to TRBJ1-2; 8 bases match TRBD1. Germline CDR1 SGHRS, CDR2 YFSETQ. This CDR3 region has 14 residues. Unmatched junction bases numbered 5, after V lost 4 bases and J lost 3 bases. This CDR3 reads CASSVDRVDYGYTF. The CDR3 coding sequence is TGCGCCAGCAGCGTGGACAGGGTCGACTATGGCTACACCTTC.

The genes are TRBV25-1 and TRBJ2-5; maybe TRBD1 (6 bases). V was clipped by 5 bases and J by 7 bases, with 20 bases between them. The CDR3 totals 15 residues. Germline CDR1 reads MGHDK; CDR2 reads SYGVNS. CDR3 DNA sequence: TGTGCCAGCAGTCCCCACAGGGACCGAAGGGGGACCCAGTACTTC. Translated: CASSPHRDRRGTQYF.

V is TRBV24-1 and J is TRBJ2-3; 7 nucleotides align to TRBD2. The CDR3 spans 15 residues. The V gene's germline CDR1 is KGHDR and CDR2 SFDVKD. The J segment lost 3 bases and the V segment lost 12 bases, leaving 14 bases of the junction unmatched. CDR3 bases: TGTGCCTCGAATTTAGGGTCAGCGGGGACAGATACGCAGTATTTT. It translates to CASNLGSAGTDTQYF.

The rearrangement joins TRBV30 to TRBJ2-7, with D uncertain. The V gene's germline CDR1 is GTSNPN and CDR2 SVGIG (reference sequence). This CDR3 contains 12 residues. V lost 1 base to trimming and J lost 2 bases, with 6 bases between them. The CDR3 nucleotides are TGTGCCTGGAGTGGAGAAACCTACGAGCAGTACTTC. It yields the protein CAWSGETYEQYF.

The gene calls are TRBV7-8 and TRBJ2-7, with D possibly TRBD1 on 6 matching bases. This CDR3 contains 12 residues. CDR1 is SGHVS and CDR2 is FQNEAQ in the germline V gene. V lost 5 bases to trimming and J lost 4 bases, with 9 bases between them. CDR3 DNA sequence: TGTGCCAGCAGCCAGGGACAATACGAGCAGTACTTC. Encoded protein: CASSQGQYEQYF.

The chain has TRBV2 and TRBJ2-7, with 11 bases matching TRBD2. Losses at the gene ends were 5 bases for V and 6 bases for J; bases not matched to a gene: 12. Germline V gene data show CDR1 as SNHLY and CDR2 as FYNNEI. This CDR3 contains 16 residues. CDR3 coding DNA: TGTGCCAGCAGTTCCACCTTAGCGGGAGGGCCGGTCGAGCAGTACTTC. This translates into CASSSTLAGGPVEQYF.

Comments on this clone: The junction and the germline gene differ at one end; a read error may be behind it. The chain has TRBV7-7 and TRBJ2-5; the match to TRBD2 covers 8 bases. The CDR3 contains 14 residues. CDR1 and CDR2 (germline): SSHAT, FNYEAQ (reference sequence). CDR3 sequence (DNA): TGTGCTAGCAGCAAGAGCGGGAGTAGGGAGACCCAGTACTTC. It translates to CASSKSGSRETQYF.

V gene TRBV10-3 combines with J gene TRBJ2-3; no clear D gene. The CDR3 is made up of 14 amino acids. Between the trimmed V and J ends, which lost 4 bases and 6 bases, there was a span of 14 bases. Germline loops: CDR1 ENHRY, CDR2 SYGVKD. CDR3 sequence reads: CAISVSLQADTQYF. The CDR3 nucleotides are TGTGCCATCAGTGTGTCTCTGCAGGCTGATACGCAGTATTTT.

The chain employs TRBV6-4 and TRBJ2-2, with D perhaps matching TRBD1 (6 bases). V lost 6 bases to trimming and J lost 1 base, with 12 bases between them. Per the germline V gene, CDR1 is MRHNA and CDR2 is SNTAGT. The CDR3 consists of 15 residues. CDR3 residues: CASSPTRGNTGELFF. CDR3 coding DNA: TGTGCCAGCAGCCCCACCAGGGGGAACACCGGGGAGCTGTTTTTT.

The rearrangement uses TRBV13 and TRBJ1-1; 7 bases match TRBD1. Trimming took 8 bases from V and 1 from J; bases not matched to a gene: 4. CDR3 length: 13 amino acids. CDR1 is PRHDT, CDR2 FYEKMQ, per germline (reference sequence). The chain's CDR3 is CASWDSWNTEAFF. As DNA, the CDR3 is TGTGCCAGCTGGGACAGTTGGAACACTGAAGCTTTCTTT.

The J gene is TRBJ2-7, the V gene TRBV9; TRBD1 matches 7 bases. The trim removed 1 base at V and 0 bases at J, leaving 10 bases unmatched. This CDR3 is built from 17 residues. Germline V lookup: CDR1 SGDLS, CDR2 YYNGEE. The CDR3 nucleotides read TGTGCCAGCAGCGTATATCGGGACAGACATAGCTCCTACGAGCAGTACTTC. As protein: CASSVYRDRHSSYEQYF.

The V gene is TRBV27, the J gene TRBJ2-1; 8 bases align to TRBD1. Unmatched junction bases numbered 5, after V lost 5 bases and J lost 2 bases. The V gene's germline CDR1 is MNHEY and CDR2 SMNVEV (reference sequence). There are 15 residues in the CDR3. CDR3 residues: CASSPGTGAYNEQFF. Written as DNA, the CDR3 is TGTGCCAGCAGTCCCGGGACAGGCGCCTACAATGAGCAGTTCTTC.

The chain employs TRBV7-2 and TRBJ1-3; the D is unclear. With 3 bases removed from V and 4 bases from J, the gap between germline ends came to 13 bases. CDR3 size: 15 residues. Germline CDR1 is SGHTA and CDR2 is FQGNSA. The CDR3, as DNA: TGTGCCAGCAGCTTGGGGAGGGTGGGCGGAAACACCATATATTTT. Its translation: CASSLGRVGGNTIYF.

This clone was observed a handful of times. The J gene is TRBJ2-2, the V gene TRBV27, with 8 bases aligning to TRBD2. CDR1 and CDR2 (germline): MNHEY, SMNVEV (reference sequence). The CDR3 runs 15 residues. With V trimmed by 6 bases and J by 5 bases, 8 bases remained unmatched. The CDR3 DNA follows: TGTGCCAGCAGGAAGGCGGGAGGTTTGACCGGGGAGCTGTTTTTT. Translation: CASRKAGGLTGELFF.